This T cell receptor (beta chain) was observed in a study of OX40 agonist ivuxolimab in advanced cancers. Study as a whole: Ivuxolimab was administered intravenously to patients at 0.01 to 10 mg/kg every 2 weeks. General study results and limits: Dose levels from 0.1 to 3.0 mg/kg saw CD4+ and CD8+ blood T cells expand clonally by week 6. Certain nonresponding patients likewise had low normalized T-cell clonal expansion.

Sequenced by immunoSEQ multiplex PCR; TCRdb stores in-frame clones only, minus some. The table lists about 50,000 clones, 80% of them singletons, with 3.9% in the top ten. Notes on this clone: Its matching antigen is unknown.

This CDR3 has 13 residues. The V end lost 3 bases, the J end lost 5 bases, and 9 bases lay between the germline ends. Germline V CDR1 and CDR2: SGHTA, FQGNSA. The rearrangement links TRBV7-2 to TRBJ2-3; D is unclear. The specimen was CD4+ or CD8+ T cells sorted from blood, collected in a trial of the OX40 agonist ivuxolimab. The source of this sequence is an adult with an advanced solid tumor such as melanoma, head and neck, liver or kidney cancer. The CDR3: CASSFPPGDTQYF. The CDR3 nucleotides read TGTGCCAGCAGCTTTCCCCCTGGAGATACGCAGTATTTT.